Here is one T cell receptor (beta chain) with its context. Its antigen remains unidentified. The sample originates from a study of T cells in Graves' hyperthyroidism and ophthalmopathy. General study results and limits: The blood repertoire included most of the expanded thyroid clonotypes above 0.001.

RNA transcripts gave rise to amplified TCR beta CDR3 regions. The primer set for the first-round RT-PCR of the TCR CDR3 was HTBI. A single record per CDR3 protein comes from TCRdb applying MiXCR to the multiplex PCR reads. The sample lists about 260,000 distinct CDR3 sequences, 20% to 25% occurring once. V was pared by 5 bases and J by 1 base, with 17 bases between. Germline V gene data show CDR1 as SQVTM and CDR2 as ANQGSEA. This CDR3 spans 15 amino acids. Isolation of PBMCs was performed on around 10 ml fresh peripheral blood. The chain couples TRBV29-1 to TRBJ1-1; D unclear. Input material: blood. The source is a young man with Graves' ophthalmopathy. Here the CDR3 DNA reads TGCAGCGTTAAGTGGTCGTGGGTATGGAACACTGAAGCTTTCTTT. It codes for CSVKWSWVWNTEAFF.